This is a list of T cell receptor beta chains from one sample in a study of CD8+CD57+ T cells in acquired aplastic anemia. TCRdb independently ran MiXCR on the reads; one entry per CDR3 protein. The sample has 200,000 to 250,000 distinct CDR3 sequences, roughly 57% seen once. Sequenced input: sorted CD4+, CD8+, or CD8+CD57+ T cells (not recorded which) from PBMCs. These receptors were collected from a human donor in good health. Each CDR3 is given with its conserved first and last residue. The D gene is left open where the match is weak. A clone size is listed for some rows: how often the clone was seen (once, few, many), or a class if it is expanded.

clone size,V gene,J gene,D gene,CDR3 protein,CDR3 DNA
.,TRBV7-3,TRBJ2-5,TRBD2,CASSSGGLLETQYF,TGTGCCAGCAGCTCCGGGGGGTTATTGGAGACCCAGTACTTC
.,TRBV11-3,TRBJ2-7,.,CASSLAAGAEQYF,TGTGCCAGCAGCTTAGCGGCAGGGGCCGAGCAGTACTTC
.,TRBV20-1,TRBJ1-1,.,CSARDTEAFF,TGCAGTGCTAGAGACACTGAAGCTTTCTTT
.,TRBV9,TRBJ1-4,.,CASSVGRDNEKLFF,TGTGCCAGCAGCGTAGGGAGGGATAATGAAAAACTGTTTTTT
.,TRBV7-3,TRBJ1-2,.,CASGSSARTPPNYGYTF,TGTGCCAGCGGCTCTAGTGCCCGGACACCACCTAACTATGGCTACACCTTC
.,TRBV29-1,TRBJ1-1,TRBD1,CSVGDRGTVAFF,TGCAGCGTTGGGGACAGGGGGACGGTGGCTTTCTTT
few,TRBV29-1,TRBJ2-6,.,CSVDFDRASGAGANVLTF,TGCAGCGTTGATTTCGATCGGGCTTCAGGGGCTGGGGCCAACGTCCTGACTTTC
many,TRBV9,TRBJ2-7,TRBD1,CASSHGQGVDEQYF,TGTGCCAGCAGCCACGGACAGGGGGTCGACGAGCAGTACTTC
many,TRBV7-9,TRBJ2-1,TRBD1,CASSHAQGANNEQFF,TGTGCCAGCAGCCACGCGCAGGGGGCGAATAATGAGCAGTTCTTC
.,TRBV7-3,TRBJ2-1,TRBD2,CASCQDPGLAGVEQFF,TGCGCCAGCTGCCAAGACCCTGGACTAGCGGGAGTTGAGCAGTTCTTC
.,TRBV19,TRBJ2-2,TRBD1,CAVDRGNTGELFF,TGTGCCGTAGACAGGGGTAACACCGGGGAGCTGTTTTTT
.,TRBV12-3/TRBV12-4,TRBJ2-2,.,CASSLGEELFF,TGTGCCAGCAGTTTAGGTGAGGAGCTGTTTTTT
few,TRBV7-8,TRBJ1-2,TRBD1,CASSLGTGRGYTF,TGTGCCAGCAGCTTAGGGACAGGGCGCGGCTACACCTTC
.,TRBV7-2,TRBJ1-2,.,CASSVDANYGYTF,TGTGCCAGCAGCGTAGACGCTAACTATGGCTACACCTTC
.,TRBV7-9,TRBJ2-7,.,CANLDLKDHEQYF,TGTGCCAACTTGGATTTGAAAGACCACGAGCAGTACTTC
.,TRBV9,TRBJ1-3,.,CASSGGSESGNTIYF,TGTGCCAGCAGCGGGGGGAGCGAGTCTGGAAACACCATATATTTT
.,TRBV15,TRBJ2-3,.,CATTVAGGGDTQYF,TGTGCCACCACAGTAGCAGGGGGAGGAGATACGCAGTATTTT
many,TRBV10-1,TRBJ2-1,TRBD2,CASSDHFQPGTSKYNEQFF,TGCGCCAGCAGTGATCACTTCCAACCCGGGACTAGCAAATACAATGAGCAGTTCTTC
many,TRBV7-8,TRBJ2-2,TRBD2,CASSRRASGGDTIGELFF,TGTGCCAGCAGCCGACGTGCTAGCGGGGGGGATACGATCGGGGAGCTGTTTTTT
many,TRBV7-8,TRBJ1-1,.,CASSLARRVEGTNTEAFF,TGTGCCAGCAGCTTAGCCCGCAGGGTCGAGGGGACGAACACTGAAGCTTTCTTT
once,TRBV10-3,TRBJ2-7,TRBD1,CAISDGTAIREQYF,TGTGCCATCAGTGACGGGACAGCGATCCGAGAGCAGTACTTC
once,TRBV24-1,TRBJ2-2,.,CATSEGSVGELFF,TGTGCCACCAGTGAGGGTTCCGTCGGGGAGCTGTTTTTT
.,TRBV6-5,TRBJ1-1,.,CASRSSGRNTEAFF,TGTGCCAGCAGAAGTTCCGGGAGGAACACTGAAGCTTTCTTT